One TCR beta chain is described in this entry. The antigen remains undetermined. This record belongs to a study of vaccination and CD4 T cells after COVID-19. As for the study in general: Six men and four women formed the convalescents, two being Hispanic. At a median roughly 70 days (range 14 to 241) after dose two, post-vaccine samples were obtained. Stimulation of cells relied on overlapping spike peptides derived from SARS-CoV-2, HCoV-NL63, HCoV-OC43 and HCoV-229E.

Treatment: approximately 10-day PBMC culture with coronavirus spike peptide pools or control peptides (ViraFEST assay). Study results and caveats: When vaccine-specific clones from convalescent patients were examined, 304 of 307 were spike mono-reactive.

This CDR3 is 15 amino acids long. Germline V lookup: CDR1 DFQATT, CDR2 SNEGSKA (reference sequence). V lost 3 bases, J lost 5 bases, and 8 bases stayed unmatched. Researchers used the Oncomine TCR Beta short-read assay to sequence DNA from cultured CD4+ T cells. A single record per CDR3 protein comes from TCRdb applying MiXCR to the PCR reads. The sample records about 15,000 distinct CDR3 sequences, approximately 30% being singletons. The source of this sequence is a human donor with COVID-19. The genes are TRBV20-1 and TRBJ2-7; TRBD1 matches at 12 bases. Sequencing was done on a sample of cultured CD4+ T cells from blood. The CDR3 nucleotides read TGCAGTGCTAGCCTGCTGGGACAGGGGGCCAACGAGCAGTACTTC. Its protein is CSASLLGQGANEQYF.